The present T cell receptor (beta chain) was sequenced within a study of cytomegalovirus exposure and HLA in healthy donors. Germline V gene sequence: CDR1 SNHLY, CDR2 FYNNEI. This CDR3 is built from 13 residues. With 8 bases removed from V and 8 bases from J, the gap between germline ends came to 17 bases. A remark on this clone: Antigen: not known.

Unrecorded immune exposure was likely among donors, who were nominally healthy when sampled. Study-wide points: As a later analysis revealed, most CMV-associated TCR beta chains appeared HLA-restricted. A later analysis, which compared TCR beta chains of equal frequency, found the HLA-associated ones more clonally expanded. Researchers catalogued about 160 TCR beta chains as cytomegalovirus-associated.

The study ran its PCR with 60 Vbeta and 13 Jbeta primers. Libraries were prepared by immunoSEQ multiplex PCR; TCRdb keeps only in-frame clonotypes and omits some of them. The sample shows some 110,000 clones, roughly 73% of them seen only once. The sequence was obtained from a woman aged 25 to 39 in good health and CMV-seronegative. The specimen was PBMCs. The chain links TRBV2 to TRBJ2-3, with D maybe TRBD1 (6 bases). The CDR3 loop reads CASLEGGEGTQYF. CDR3 DNA: TGTGCCAGCCTTGAAGGGGGAGAGGGTACGCAGTATTTT.